This T cell receptor beta chain was observed in a study of T cells in Graves' hyperthyroidism and ophthalmopathy. RNA transcripts gave rise to amplified TCR beta CDR3 regions. The HTBI primer set served for first-round RT-PCR of the TCR CDR3. MiXCR, run by TCRdb on the multiplex PCR reads, gives a single entry per CDR3 protein. The table shows about 98,000 distinct CDR3 sequences, with about 37% occurring only once. CDR1 SGHTA and CDR2 FQGNSA come from the germline V gene. The CDR3 is 15 amino acids. V dropped 1 base and J dropped 4 bases, with 14 bases sitting between them. The authors deemed Graves' hyperthyroidism stable absent ophthalmopathy progression within 18 months. Orbital computed tomography, thyroid ultrasound, serum thyroxine and TRAb, and clinical symptoms together informed the diagnoses.

The chain employs TRBV7-2 and TRBJ2-7; D is perhaps TRBD1 (6 bases). The source is a woman aged 25 to 39 with Graves' hyperthyroidism. The material sequenced was peripheral blood or thyroid tissue (not recorded which). The CDR3 DNA sequence: TGTGCCAGCAGCTTAGGAGTGGGGGCAGGGTACGAGCAGTACTTC. This gives the protein CASSLGVGAGYEQYF.